These 2 T cell receptor beta chains came from one sample sequenced in a study of cytomegalovirus exposure and HLA in healthy donors. PCR was performed using 60 Vbeta and 13 Jbeta primers. The method was immunoSEQ multiplex PCR; TCRdb's version includes in-frame clones alone and lacks a portion of them. The sample yields roughly 160,000 clones, 71% seen once. Sequencing was performed on PBMCs. The receptors derive from a woman in her thirties in good health and CMV-seronegative.

V and J are TRBV20-1 and TRBJ2-7, with D hard to call. The CDR3 runs to 11 residues. The ends were cut back, 2 bases at V and 7 bases at J, with 9 bases in the middle. Germline values: CDR1 DFQATT, CDR2 SNEGSKA (reference sequence). The CDR3 DNA follows: TGCAGTGCTAGACAACTGAGGGAGCAGTACTTC. This codes for CSARQLREQYF.

The rearrangement uses TRBV16 and TRBJ2-6; no firm D call. The CDR3 runs 16 residues. Per the germline V gene, CDR1 is KGHSY and CDR2 is FQNENV. V gave up 0 bases and J gave up 4 bases, with 10 bases separating them. The chain's CDR3 is CASSQSGVSGANVLTF. CDR3 coding DNA: TGTGCCAGCAGCCAATCGGGCGTATCCGGGGCCAACGTCCTGACTTTC.